This record covers a single TCR beta chain. This CDR3 comprises 16 residues. The germline V gene has CDR1 MNHEY and CDR2 SMNVEV (reference sequence). After removal of 5 bases from V and 0 bases from J, the junction contained 7 bases not matched to a gene. These data originate in a study of blood T cells in healthy people across ages. It was with a sample-barcoded 5' primer and a J-beta primer mix that a second PCR of roughly 7 to 11 cycles was run. MiXCR was run by TCRdb on the 5' RACE reads, yielding one entry per CDR3 protein. The data show roughly 2 million distinct CDR3 sequences, less than 50% seen once.

This sequence was found in a woman aged 40 to 49 in good health. The sample comprised blood. The rearrangement links TRBV27 to TRBJ2-3; 8 nucleotides match TRBD1. The chain's CDR3 is CASSTRDRRSTDTQYF. For the CDR3, the DNA is TGTGCCAGCAGTACACGGGACAGGAGAAGCACAGATACGCAGTATTTT.